One and the same sample provided the 31 T cell receptor beta chains below, sequenced in a study of shared clonotypes between healthy human individuals. The method was immunoSEQ multiplex PCR; TCRdb's version includes in-frame clones alone and lacks a portion of them. The table records over a million clones, approximately 76% of them present only once. The specimen was memory CD4+ T cells sorted from blood. The subset here: CD45RA-negative fraction. These receptors all come from a man younger than 30 in good health.

The chain is built from TRBV5-1 and TRBJ1-4, with TRBD1 matching over 12 bases. After removal of 4 bases from V and 2 bases from J, the junction contained 6 bases not matched to a gene. This CDR3 region has 17 residues. The germline V gene encodes CDR1 SGHRS and CDR2 YFSETQ. The CDR3 DNA reads TGCGCCAGCAGCCTAGGAGGGACAGGGGGCACTAATGAAAAACTGTTTTTT. Protein: CASSLGGTGGTNEKLFF.

The V call is TRBV19, the J call TRBJ1-4; no clear D. With 1 base removed from V and 5 bases from J, the gap between germline ends came to 8 bases. The CDR3 extends over 14 amino acids. The V gene's germline CDR1 is LNHDA and CDR2 SQIVND (reference sequence). CDR3 loop: CASSIAGINEKLFF. The CDR3 DNA follows: TGTGCCAGTAGTATAGCGGGAATCAATGAAAAACTGTTTTTT.

The V gene is TRBV30, the J gene TRBJ2-7; D is uncertain. CDR1 is GTSNPN and CDR2 is SVGIG in the germline V gene (reference sequence). V lost 4 bases, J lost 3 bases, and 16 bases lay in between. CDR3 length: 14 amino acids. The CDR3 bases are TGTGCCTGGAAACTCGTCTGGGAAGGCTACGAGCAGTACTTC. It encodes CAWKLVWEGYEQYF. Full variable domain (missing parts from reference TRBV30 and TRBJ2-7): SQTIHQWPATLVQPVGSPLSLECTVEGTSNPNLYWYRQAAGRGLQLLFYSVGIGQISSEVPQNLSASRPQDRQFILSSKKLLLSDSGFYLCAWKLVWEGYEQYFGPGTRLTVT.

The chain joins TRBV2 to TRBJ1-1; TRBD1 might be the D (5 bases). There are 13 residues in the CDR3. V shed 7 bases and J shed 1 base, with 10 bases lying between them. Germline V CDR1 and CDR2: SNHLY, FYNNEI. The chain's CDR3 is CASTVTGNTEAFF. DNA of the CDR3: TGTGCCAGCACCGTAACAGGGAACACTGAAGCTTTCTTT.

This clone was found a few times. The chain uses TRBV5-6 and TRBJ1-6; weak D call: TRBD1 (5 bases). CDR3 length: 13 amino acids. Germline V CDR1 and CDR2: SGHDT, YYEEEE. Trimming took off 0 bases at V and 18 bases at J, with 16 bases between the two ends. The CDR3 DNA reads TGTGCCAGCAGCTTGGTCGGGGCCGAAGGCAGCCACTTT. Its protein is CASSLVGAEGSHF.

In its sample, this clone was seen many times. J is TRBJ1-2 and V is TRBV7-3, with D tentatively TRBD1 (5 bases). Looked up from germline, CDR1 is SGHTA and CDR2 is FQGTGA. CDR3 length: 13 residues. V gave up 5 bases and J gave up 6 bases, with 13 bases separating them. DNA of the CDR3: TGTGCCAGCAGCCCTTCAGGGAGAGATGGCTACACCTTC. Translation: CASSPSGRDGYTF.

This clone was counted between two and nine times. The chain is built from TRBV28 and TRBJ1-5; 9 bases are shared with TRBD1. Per germline, CDR1 MDHEN and CDR2 SYDVKM. J was trimmed by 7 bases and V by 6 bases; bases with no gene match: 7. This CDR3 has 14 amino acids. CDR3 DNA: TGTGCCAGCAGAGCGGGACAGGGTCACCAGCCCCAGCATTTT. It yields the protein CASRAGQGHQPQHF.

The chain combines TRBV28 with TRBJ2-4, with D perhaps matching TRBD2 (5 bases). The CDR3 loop spans 18 amino acids. Trimming took 6 bases from V and 3 from J, leaving 24 bases between them. Per germline, CDR1 MDHEN and CDR2 SYDVKM. The CDR3 nucleotides read TGTGCCAGCAGCGCGGCCCTCTATATTTCCGGAGGCAAAAACATTCAGTACTTC. As protein: CASSAALYISGGKNIQYF.

This clone was counted many times. The chain has TRBV9 and TRBJ2-1; D possibly corresponds to TRBD2 (5 bases). The CDR3 totals 15 residues. Trimming removed 3 bases from V and 0 bases from J, with 10 bases in between. In germline, CDR1 is SGDLS, CDR2 YYNGEE. CDR3 sequence reads: CASSGSGSSYNEQFF. The CDR3 coding sequence is TGTGCCAGCAGCGGGAGCGGAAGCTCCTACAATGAGCAGTTCTTC.

The chain employs TRBV7-2 and TRBJ1-1; D remains unclear. The CDR3 is 13 residues long. V lost 5 bases, J lost 4 bases, and 11 bases lay in between. Germline V lookup: CDR1 SGHTA, CDR2 FQGNSA. The DNA of the CDR3 is TGTGCCAGCAGCCCTATAATGGTCACTGAAGCTTTCTTT. Amino acids: CASSPIMVTEAFF. The complete variable domain, with remaining parts taken from reference TRBV7-2 and TRBJ1-1, reads GAGVSQSPSNKVTEKGKDVELRCDPISGHTALYWYRQSLGQGLEFLIYFQGNSAPDKSGLPSDRFSAERTGGSVSTLTIQRTQQEDSAVYLCASSPIMVTEAFFGQGTRLTVV.

The CDR3 sequence: CASSPRPYEQYF. The CDR3 nucleotides read TGTGCCAGCAGCCCGAGACCCTACGAGCAGTACTTC. The V call is TRBV11-2, the J call TRBJ2-7, with D uncertain. The CDR3 is 12 residues long. Germline CDR1 reads SGHAT; CDR2 reads FQNNGV. V was trimmed by 5 bases and J by 2 bases, leaving 7 bases between them.

The chain is built from TRBV5-1 and TRBJ2-5; D call uncertain. Germline assignment: CDR1 SGHRS and CDR2 YFSETQ. This CDR3 spans 13 amino acids. The ends were cut back, 3 bases at V and 0 bases at J, with 6 bases in the middle. The CDR3 sequence: CASSYTNQETQYF. The CDR3, as DNA: TGCGCCAGCAGCTACACAAACCAAGAGACCCAGTACTTC.

In this sample, this clone turned up a few times. The genes are TRBV21-1 and TRBJ2-3; TRBD2 reflects the table's D call only, with no check against the DNA. TRBV21-1 is deemed a pseudogene. The CDR3 extends over 15 amino acids. CDR3 in amino acids: CASSNAGGVTDTQYF. CDR3 nucleotide sequence: TGTGCCAGCAGCAATGCAGGAGGGGTCACAGATACGCAGTATTTT.

J is TRBJ2-7 and V is TRBV29-1; 11 bases map to TRBD1. V was pared by 4 bases and J by 3 bases, with 11 bases of the junction left unmatched. This CDR3 has 16 residues. The germline CDR1 and CDR2 sequences are SQVTM and ANQGSEA. This chain's CDR3 is CSVARTGGASNYEQYF. CDR3 coding DNA: TGCAGCGTTGCCAGGACAGGGGGCGCTTCCAACTACGAGCAGTACTTC.

The genes are TRBV29-1 and TRBJ2-6; 11 bases align to TRBD1. This CDR3 is built from 17 residues. The V gene end was trimmed by 1 base and the J gene end by 0 bases; junction bases not matched to a gene: 2. The germline V gene encodes CDR1 SQVTM and CDR2 ANQGSEA. This CDR3 reads CSVEGDRGSSGANVLTF. The DNA of the CDR3 is TGCAGCGTTGAAGGGGACAGGGGGTCCTCTGGGGCCAACGTCCTGACTTTC.

In nucleotides, the CDR3 is TGTGCCAGCTCACGACAGGTTGGGGAGACCCAGTACTTC. Its translation is CASSRQVGETQYF. The chain carries TRBV18 and TRBJ2-5, with a possible D match to TRBD1 (6 bases). CDR1 and CDR2 from the germline V gene are KGHSH and LQKENI. Between the trimmed V and J ends, which lost 4 bases and 5 bases, there was a span of 11 bases. The CDR3 loop spans 13 amino acids.

DNA for the CDR3: TGTGCCAGCAGCCGAACTGGGAACACTGAAGCTTTCTTT. It encodes CASSRTGNTEAFF. The chain is built from TRBV7-8 and TRBJ1-1; no firm D call. Trimming cost V 5 bases and J 1 base, with 8 bases left between them. The CDR3 runs to 13 residues. Germline V CDR1 and CDR2: SGHVS, FQNEAQ. The full variable domain, its missing parts supplied by reference TRBV7-8 and TRBJ1-1, is GAGVSQSPRYKVAKRGQDVALRCDPISGHVSLFWYQQALGQGPEFLTYFQNEAQLDKSGLPSDRFFAERPEGSVSTLKIQRTQQEDSAVYLCASSRTGNTEAFFGQGTRLTVV.

As regards this clone: A much more abundant neighbour one base away suggests this may be a read error. The sample has other DNA sequences that encode this CDR3 too. The chain joins TRBV7-9 to TRBJ2-3; TRBD2 is a possible D gene (6 bases). Germline V gene sequence: CDR1 SEHNR, CDR2 FQNEAQ (reference sequence). With 1 base removed from V and 4 bases from J, the gap between germline ends came to 6 bases. The CDR3 loop spans 13 amino acids. The CDR3 nucleotides are TGTGCCAGCAGCTTAGGGGGGGCAGATACGCAGTATTTT. It is translated as CASSLGGADTQYF.

V is TRBV5-5 and J is TRBJ1-4, with D possibly matching TRBD1 (5 bases). Germline values: CDR1 SGHKS, CDR2 YYEKEE (reference sequence). V lost 3 bases and J 2 bases, leaving 11 bases between the germline ends. This CDR3 comprises 15 residues. The CDR3 is CASSWDRDTNEKLFF. As DNA, the CDR3 is TGTGCCAGCAGCTGGGACCGGGACACTAATGAAAAACTGTTTTTT.

Ten or more counts support this clone. The chain links TRBV30 to TRBJ1-5; TRBD1 matches at 12 bases. Germline assignment: CDR1 GTSNPN and CDR2 SVGIG (reference sequence). The CDR3 totals 14 residues. V was pared by 5 bases and J by 3 bases, with 2 bases of the junction left unmatched. The CDR3 DNA is TGTGCCTGGGGGACAGGGGGCTTCAATCAGCCCCAGCATTTT. Encoded protein: CAWGTGGFNQPQHF.

The genes are TRBV6-1 and TRBJ1-5, with a weak D call TRBD1 (5 bases). Germline V gives CDR1 MNHNS, CDR2 SASEGT. V lost 8 bases to trimming and J lost 1 base, with 12 bases between them. The CDR3 consists of 14 residues. The CDR3 sequence: CASCREGSNQPQHF. The CDR3 bases are TGTGCCAGCTGCAGGGAAGGGAGCAATCAGCCCCAGCATTTT.

About this clone: The sample carries other DNA sequences with the same CDR3. The chain joins TRBV20-1 to TRBJ2-7; the D is unclear. V lost 5 bases to trimming and J lost 0 bases, with 5 bases between them. The CDR3 totals 11 residues. Germline V gives CDR1 DFQATT, CDR2 SNEGSKA (reference sequence). The CDR3 loop is CSALSSYEQYF. CDR3 DNA sequence: TGCAGTGCTCTGAGCTCCTACGAGCAGTACTTC.

The genes are TRBV5-1 and TRBJ2-2; 7 bases agree with TRBD1. The CDR3 spans 16 residues. The V gene end was trimmed by 2 bases and the J gene end by 0 bases; junction bases not matched to a gene: 4. Germline values: CDR1 SGHRS, CDR2 YFSETQ. The CDR3 protein is CASSFRGQPNTGELFF. The DNA of the CDR3 is TGCGCCAGCAGCTTTAGGGGACAGCCGAACACCGGGGAGCTGTTTTTT.

The rearrangement uses TRBV5-5 and TRBJ2-5; the D call may be TRBD1 or TRBD2 (6 bases each). CDR3 length: 15 amino acids. Germline V CDR1 and CDR2: SGHKS, YYEKEE (reference sequence). Trimming left V 4 bases short and J 4 bases short, with 17 bases between. The CDR3: CASSDHGGLRETQYF. The CDR3 DNA reads as TGTGCCAGCAGCGATCATGGGGGGCTCAGAGAGACCCAGTACTTC.

This chain links TRBV30 with TRBJ1-1; tentatively, D is TRBD1 (6 bases). Per germline, CDR1 GTSNPN and CDR2 SVGIG (reference sequence). Trimming took off 0 bases at V and 2 bases at J, with 16 bases between the two ends. The CDR3 extends over 16 amino acids. CDR3 sequence: CAWSVGLRGYNTEAFF. Here the CDR3 DNA reads TGTGCCTGGAGTGTAGGGCTCAGGGGCTATAACACTGAAGCTTTCTTT. The full variable domain, rest sourced from reference TRBV30 and TRBJ1-1, is SQTIHQWPATLVQPVGSPLSLECTVEGTSNPNLYWYRQAAGRGLQLLFYSVGIGQISSEVPQNLSASRPQDRQFILSSKKLLLSDSGFYLCAWSVGLRGYNTEAFFGQGTRLTVV.

The chain joins TRBV15 to TRBJ2-3, with 8 bases lining up with TRBD1. V was clipped by 4 bases and J by 1 base; unmatched bases: 1. CDR3 size: 14 residues. CDR1 is LNHNV, CDR2 YYDKDF, per germline (reference sequence). The CDR3 coding sequence is TGTGCCACCAGCAAGGACAGGGGCACAGATACGCAGTATTTT. The encoded protein is CATSKDRGTDTQYF.

The CDR3 reads CSVKAGGGRGETQYF. In DNA form, the CDR3 reads TGCAGCGTGAAGGCCGGGGGGGGGCGCGGAGAGACCCAGTACTTC. This rearrangement joins TRBV29-1 to TRBJ2-5, with 8 bases that match TRBD2. Losses at the gene ends were 6 bases for V and 4 bases for J; bases not matched to a gene: 13. Germline loops: CDR1 SQVTM, CDR2 ANQGSEA. The CDR3 length is 15 residues.

The chain combines TRBV28 with TRBJ1-1; 8 nucleotides line up with TRBD1. The V gene end was trimmed by 5 bases and the J gene end by 2 bases; junction bases not matched to a gene: 7. The CDR3 runs to 15 residues. Germline-derived CDR1 and CDR2 are MDHEN and SYDVKM. The DNA for the CDR3 is TGTGCCAGCAGTGCTTACAGGGGGTATAACACTGAAGCTTTCTTT. Protein sequence: CASSAYRGYNTEAFF.

The chain couples TRBV6-1 to TRBJ1-1; 8 positions agree with TRBD1. Trimming took 1 base from V and 0 from J; bases not matched to a gene: 4. Germline V gene data show CDR1 as MNHNS and CDR2 as SASEGT. The CDR3 extends over 16 amino acids. The DNA for the CDR3 is TGTGCCAGCAGTGAAGGCCCGGGACAGGTGAACACTGAAGCTTTCTTT. Translation gives CASSEGPGQVNTEAFF.

This clone appeared once. The rearrangement links TRBV7-3 to TRBJ2-3, with D tentatively TRBD2 (6 bases). CDR1 is SGHTA, CDR2 FQGTGA, per germline. Between the trimmed V and J ends, which lost 1 base and 3 bases, there was a span of 8 bases. The CDR3 spans 14 residues. This CDR3 reads CASSLSGVTDTQYF. As DNA, the CDR3 is TGTGCCAGCAGCTTAAGCGGGGTGACAGATACGCAGTATTTT.

Many counts were recorded for this clone. The rearrangement links TRBV30 to TRBJ1-2; TRBD1 might be the D (5 bases). Per the germline V gene, CDR1 is GTSNPN and CDR2 is SVGIG (reference sequence). The CDR3 contains 13 residues. V shed 1 base and J shed 6 bases, with 12 bases lying between them. The DNA of the CDR3 is TGTGCCTGGAGTGCGGTCAGGGAGAATGGCTACACCTTC. Translated, it gives CAWSAVRENGYTF.